Reported below is one TCR beta chain. The antigen it recognizes is unknown. No base quality information exists; no much larger clone differs at one position. V ends up 1 base short and J 4 bases short, with an unmatched junction base count of 6. The CDR3 runs 16 amino acids, cysteine and phenylalanine included. Only the CDR3 region is kept as DNA, spanning 48 bases read in frame from base 1. Via the germline V gene, CDR1 is LGHNT and CDR2 FRNRAP. Libraries were built with the immunoSEQ multiplex PCR assay. In most patients, genomic DNA was isolated using the Qiagen DNeasy Blood and Tissue Kit and sent frozen to Adaptive Biotechnologies for TCR sequencing. For most patients, high-throughput TCR-beta CDR3 sequencing of genomic DNA was performed by Adaptive Biotechnologies. The paper's data handling went like this. Adaptive's ImmunoSEQ software was the source of the TCR sequencing data for 15 to 20 patients, while three other patients were processed with MiXCR and VDJtools. To correct CD4 versus CD8 sorting errors, any sequence found in both subsets at a frequency ratio below 5:1 was removed. Because the origin of CDR3 nucleotide sequences shared between donor and recipient could not be assigned, those sequences were removed. To count as alloreactive, a clone needed at least 2-fold expansion over unstimulated cells and a minimum CFSE-low frequency of 0.002% (template counts) or 0.001% (read counts). Clones were considered mappable if detected in sequenced pre-transplant spleen, lymph node, or MLR CFSE-low populations of the donor or recipient. The cumulative frequency of alloreactive clones was calculated as a percentage of all sequences, weighted by copy number. TCRdb provides this immuneACCESS table in a form limited to in-frame rearrangements. Some clones are lacking; in checked studies, under half of them reflect an unresolved V gene, and why the rest are absent is not known. The DNA gave D and trimming, while V, J and clone size come from that table. The sample data list some 100,000 clones, and around 92% of these were observed just once. The top ten clones comprise approximately 0.064% of the sample.

This specimen comes from a study of graft-versus-host responses after intestinal transplantation (dated by TCRdb to about 2021). In terms of the full investigation: Recipients received multivisceral, liver-intestinal, or isolated intestinal transplants. Every recipient was given anti-thymocyte globulin induction, followed by approximately 3 years of maintenance tacrolimus and steroids. After intestinal transplantation, graft-versus-host and host-versus-graft alloreactive T cell clones in the graft, circulation and bone marrow were tracked using bulk TCR-beta CDR3 sequencing. To identify alloreactive clones, pre-transplant mixed lymphocyte reaction products were sequenced and then compared with unstimulated pre-transplant donor and recipient T cells. Of the 20 to 30 intestinal transplant recipients enrolled in the cohort, one of whom was a retransplant, a few patients without pretransplant specimens were excluded. A peak of at least 4% donor T cells among recipient peripheral blood mononuclear cells was the definition used for donor T cell macrochimerism. Samples from a few later patients were sequenced in-house on an Illumina MiSeq with MiXCR processing rather than by the commercial service. Study-level results and caveats: High GvH to HvG T cell clonal ratios were observed in the allografts of patients with donor T cell macrochimerism. The relatively low number and heterogeneity of intestinal transplant patients limited the conclusions. GvH clones were detected in recipient bone marrow, and some of these GvH clones were observed earlier in ileal mucosa or blood, consistent with an intestinal mucosal origin. Early after transplant, peak levels of circulating GvH clones were found to be associated with declines in HvG clones.

Explained via the paper, the time point label denotes: cells obtained before transplantation from donor or recipient. CD3+CD4+ and CD3+CD8+ populations were FACS-sorted from unstimulated pre-transplant donor and recipient cells taken from spleen or lymph nodes. The V and J genes are TRBV12-5 and TRBJ1-2; 10 middle bases align to TRBD1. Sequencing was performed on unstimulated CD8+ T cells sorted from spleen or lymph node cells, taken before transplant. This clonotype originated in a human donor who was the organ donor for an intestinal transplant. The nucleotide sequence reads TGTGCTAGTGGTTTGGCACGCCGGACAGGGGGCTATGGCTACACCTTC. It translates as CASGLARRTGGYGYTF.